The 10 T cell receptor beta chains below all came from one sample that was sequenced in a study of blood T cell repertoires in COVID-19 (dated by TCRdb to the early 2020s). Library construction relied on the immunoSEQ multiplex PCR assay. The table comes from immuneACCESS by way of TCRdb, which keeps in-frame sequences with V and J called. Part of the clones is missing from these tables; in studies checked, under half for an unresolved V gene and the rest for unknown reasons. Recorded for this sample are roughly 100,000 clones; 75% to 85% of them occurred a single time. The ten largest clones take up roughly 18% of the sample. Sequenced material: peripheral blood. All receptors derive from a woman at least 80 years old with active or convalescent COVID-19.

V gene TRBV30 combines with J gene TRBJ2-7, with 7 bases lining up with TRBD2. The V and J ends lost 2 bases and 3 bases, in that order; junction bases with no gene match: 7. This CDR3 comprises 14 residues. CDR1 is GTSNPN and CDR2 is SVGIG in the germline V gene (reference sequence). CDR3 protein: CAWSLGGRVYEQYF. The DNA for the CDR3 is TGTGCCTGGAGTTTGGGCGGGAGAGTCTACGAGCAGTACTTC. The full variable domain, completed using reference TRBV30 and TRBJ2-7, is SQTIHQWPATLVQPVGSPLSLECTVEGTSNPNLYWYRQAAGRGLQLLFYSVGIGQISSEVPQNLSASRPQDRQFILSSKKLLLSDSGFYLCAWSLGGRVYEQYFGPGTRLTVT.

The CDR3 DNA reads as TGTGCCAGCAGCTCCCCCGGAGAAGAGGGTTACGAGCAGTACTTC. Translation: CASSSPGEEGYEQYF. The gene calls are TRBV14 and TRBJ2-7; possible D gene TRBD2, 5 bases. The germline gives CDR1 SGHDN, CDR2 FVKESK. CDR3 length equals 15 residues. V was shortened by 5 bases and J by 4 bases, with 18 bases between the two germline ends.

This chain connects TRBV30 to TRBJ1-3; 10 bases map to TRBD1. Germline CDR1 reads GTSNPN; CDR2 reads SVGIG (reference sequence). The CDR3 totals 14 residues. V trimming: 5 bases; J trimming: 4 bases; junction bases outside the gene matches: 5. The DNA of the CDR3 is TGTGCCTGGGGTCGGACAGGGGGAGGAAACACCATATATTTT. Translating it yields CAWGRTGGGNTIYF.

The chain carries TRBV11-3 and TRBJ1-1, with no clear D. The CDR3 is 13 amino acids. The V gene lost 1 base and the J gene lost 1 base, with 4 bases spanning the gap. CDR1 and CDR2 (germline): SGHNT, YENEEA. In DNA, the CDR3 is TGTGCCAGCAGCTTAGGCGGGAACACTGAAGCTTTCTTT. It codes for CASSLGGNTEAFF.

CDR3 sequence (DNA): TGTGCCAGCAGCCGGGACCGGGAGGAAAAACTGTTTTTT. It is translated as CASSRDREEKLFF. The rearrangement uses TRBV12-3 or TRBV12-4 and TRBJ1-4, with D possibly matching TRBD1 (5 bases). This CDR3 is built from 13 residues. The germline V and J ends were trimmed by 6 bases and 8 bases, with 13 bases remaining between them.

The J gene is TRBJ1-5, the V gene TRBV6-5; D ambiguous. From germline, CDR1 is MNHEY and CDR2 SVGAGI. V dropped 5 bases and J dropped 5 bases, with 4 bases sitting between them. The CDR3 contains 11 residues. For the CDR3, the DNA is TGTGCCAGCAGTCAGGATCAGCCCCAGCATTTT. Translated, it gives CASSQDQPQHF.

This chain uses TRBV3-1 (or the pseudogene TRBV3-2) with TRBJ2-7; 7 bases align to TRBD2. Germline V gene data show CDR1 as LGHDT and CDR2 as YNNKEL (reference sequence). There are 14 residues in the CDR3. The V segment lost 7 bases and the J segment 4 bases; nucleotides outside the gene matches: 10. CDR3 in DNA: TGTGCCAGCACCCCCCGGGGGGATGTATACGAGCAGTACTTC. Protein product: CASTPRGDVYEQYF.

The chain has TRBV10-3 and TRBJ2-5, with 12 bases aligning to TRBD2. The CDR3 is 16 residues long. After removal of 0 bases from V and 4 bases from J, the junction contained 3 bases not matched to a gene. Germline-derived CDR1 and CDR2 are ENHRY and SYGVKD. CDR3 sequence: CAISESRTSGTETQYF. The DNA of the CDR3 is TGTGCCATCAGTGAGTCGCGGACTAGCGGGACAGAGACCCAGTACTTC.

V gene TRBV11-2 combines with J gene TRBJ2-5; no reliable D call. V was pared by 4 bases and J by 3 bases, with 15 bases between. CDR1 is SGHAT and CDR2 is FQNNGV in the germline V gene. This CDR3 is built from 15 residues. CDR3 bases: TGTGCCAGCAGCTCTCACAGTTGGCCAGAAGAGACCCAGTACTTC. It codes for CASSSHSWPEETQYF.

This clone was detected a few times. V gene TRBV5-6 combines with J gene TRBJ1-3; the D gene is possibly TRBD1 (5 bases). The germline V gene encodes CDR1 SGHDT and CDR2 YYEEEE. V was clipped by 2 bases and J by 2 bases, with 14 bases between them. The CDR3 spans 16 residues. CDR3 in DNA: TGTGCCAGCAGCTTAGGTGAGCCAGGGACTGGAAACACCATATATTTT. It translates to CASSLGEPGTGNTIYF.